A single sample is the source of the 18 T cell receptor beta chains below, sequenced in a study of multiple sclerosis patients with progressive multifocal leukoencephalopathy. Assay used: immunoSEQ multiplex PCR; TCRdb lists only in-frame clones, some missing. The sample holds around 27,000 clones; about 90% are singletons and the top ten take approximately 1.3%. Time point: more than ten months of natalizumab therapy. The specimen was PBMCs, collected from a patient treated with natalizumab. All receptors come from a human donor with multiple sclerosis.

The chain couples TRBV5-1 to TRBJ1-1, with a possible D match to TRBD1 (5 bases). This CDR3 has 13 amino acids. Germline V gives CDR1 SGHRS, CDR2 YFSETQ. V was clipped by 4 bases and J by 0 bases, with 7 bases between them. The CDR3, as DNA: TGCGCCAGCAGCAGGGGAGTGAACACTGAAGCTTTCTTT. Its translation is CASSRGVNTEAFF.

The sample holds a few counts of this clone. DNA of the CDR3: TGTGCCAGCAGTGACTCGGGACTAGCGTCAGATACGCAGTATTTT. Amino acid sequence: CASSDSGLASDTQYF. The chain couples TRBV6-4 to TRBJ2-3, with TRBD2 identical over 10 bases. This CDR3 is built from 15 residues. Germline CDR1 MRHNA, CDR2 SNTAGT. V gave up 0 bases and J gave up 4 bases; unmatched junction bases: 1.

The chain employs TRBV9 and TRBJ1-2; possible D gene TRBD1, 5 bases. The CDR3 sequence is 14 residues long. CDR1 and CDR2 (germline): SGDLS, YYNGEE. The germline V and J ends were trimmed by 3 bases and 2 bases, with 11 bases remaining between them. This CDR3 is CASSAGTENYGYTF. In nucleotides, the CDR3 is TGTGCCAGCAGCGCCGGGACCGAGAACTATGGCTACACCTTC.

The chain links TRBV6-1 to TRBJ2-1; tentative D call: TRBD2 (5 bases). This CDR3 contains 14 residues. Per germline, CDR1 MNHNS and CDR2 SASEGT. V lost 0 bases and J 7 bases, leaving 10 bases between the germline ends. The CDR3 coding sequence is TGTGCCAGCAGTGAAGCCTTCGGGAATAATGAGCAGTTCTTC. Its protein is CASSEAFGNNEQFF.

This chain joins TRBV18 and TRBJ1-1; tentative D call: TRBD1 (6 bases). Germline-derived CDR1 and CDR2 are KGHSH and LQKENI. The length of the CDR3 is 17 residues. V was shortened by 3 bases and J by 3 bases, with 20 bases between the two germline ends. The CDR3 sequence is CASSPGFQGTGDTEAFF. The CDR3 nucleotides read TGTGCCAGCTCACCCGGGTTTCAGGGGACGGGAGACACTGAAGCTTTCTTT.

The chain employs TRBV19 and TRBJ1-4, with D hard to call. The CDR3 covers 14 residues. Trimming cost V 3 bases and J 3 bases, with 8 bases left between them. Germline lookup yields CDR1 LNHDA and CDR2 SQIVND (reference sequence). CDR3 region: CASSIGLSNEKLFF. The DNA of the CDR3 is TGTGCCAGTAGTATCGGGCTTTCTAATGAAAAACTGTTTTTT.

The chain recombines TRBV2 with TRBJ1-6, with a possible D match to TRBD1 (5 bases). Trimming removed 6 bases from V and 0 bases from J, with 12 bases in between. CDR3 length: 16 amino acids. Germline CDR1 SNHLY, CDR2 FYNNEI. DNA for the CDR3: TGTGCCAGCAGCGATAGGACACCCTCCTATAATTCACCCCTCCACTTT. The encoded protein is CASSDRTPSYNSPLHF.

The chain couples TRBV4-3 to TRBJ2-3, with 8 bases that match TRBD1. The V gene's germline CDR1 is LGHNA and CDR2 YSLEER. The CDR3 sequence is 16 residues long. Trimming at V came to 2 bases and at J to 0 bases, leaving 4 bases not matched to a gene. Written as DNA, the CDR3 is TGCGCCAGCAGCCAATCCTGGACAGGGAGCACAGATACGCAGTATTTT. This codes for CASSQSWTGSTDTQYF.

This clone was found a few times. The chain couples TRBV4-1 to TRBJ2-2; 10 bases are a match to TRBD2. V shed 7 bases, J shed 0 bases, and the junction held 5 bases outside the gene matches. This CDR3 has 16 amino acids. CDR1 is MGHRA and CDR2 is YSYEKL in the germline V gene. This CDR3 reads CASTSAGGPNTGELFF. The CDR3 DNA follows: TGCGCCAGCACCTCAGCGGGGGGGCCGAACACCGGGGAGCTGTTTTTT.

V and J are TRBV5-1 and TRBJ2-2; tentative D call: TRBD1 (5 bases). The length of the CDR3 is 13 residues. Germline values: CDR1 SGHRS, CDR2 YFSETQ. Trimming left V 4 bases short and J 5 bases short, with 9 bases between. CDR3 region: CASSEGETGELFF. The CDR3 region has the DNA TGCGCCAGCAGCGAAGGGGAAACCGGGGAGCTGTTTTTT.

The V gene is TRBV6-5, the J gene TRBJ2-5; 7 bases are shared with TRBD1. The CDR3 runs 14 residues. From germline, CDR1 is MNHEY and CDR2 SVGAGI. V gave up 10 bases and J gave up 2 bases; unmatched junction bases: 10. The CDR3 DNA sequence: TGTGCCATCCCCAGCAGACAGGGTCAAGAGACCCAGTACTTC. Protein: CAIPSRQGQETQYF.

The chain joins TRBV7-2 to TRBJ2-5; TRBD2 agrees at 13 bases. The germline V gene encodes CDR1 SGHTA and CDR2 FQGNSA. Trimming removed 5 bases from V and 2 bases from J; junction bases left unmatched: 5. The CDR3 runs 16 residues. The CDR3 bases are TGTGCCAGCAGCACCCCGGGACTAGCGGGGCAAGAGACCCAGTACTTC. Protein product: CASSTPGLAGQETQYF.

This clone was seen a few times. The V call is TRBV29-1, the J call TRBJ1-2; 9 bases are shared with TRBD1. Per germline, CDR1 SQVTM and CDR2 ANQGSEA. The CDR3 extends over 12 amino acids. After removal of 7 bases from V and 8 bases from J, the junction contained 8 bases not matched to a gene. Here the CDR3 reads CSALGQGEGYTF. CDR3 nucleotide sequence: TGCAGCGCCCTGGGACAGGGAGAAGGCTACACCTTC.

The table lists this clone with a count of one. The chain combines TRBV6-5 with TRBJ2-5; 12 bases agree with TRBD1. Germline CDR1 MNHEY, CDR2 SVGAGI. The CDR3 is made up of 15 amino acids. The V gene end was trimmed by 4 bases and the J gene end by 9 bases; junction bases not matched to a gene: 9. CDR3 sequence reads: CASSSGTGGKMSQYF. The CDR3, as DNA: TGTGCCAGCAGTTCCGGGACAGGGGGCAAGATGTCCCAGTACTTC.

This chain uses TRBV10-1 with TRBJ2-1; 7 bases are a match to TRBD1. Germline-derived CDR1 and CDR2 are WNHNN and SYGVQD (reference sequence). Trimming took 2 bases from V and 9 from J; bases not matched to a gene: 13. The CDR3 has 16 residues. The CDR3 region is CASSETSHTGVGEQFF. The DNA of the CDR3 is TGCGCCAGCAGTGAGACTTCTCATACAGGGGTGGGTGAGCAGTTCTTC.

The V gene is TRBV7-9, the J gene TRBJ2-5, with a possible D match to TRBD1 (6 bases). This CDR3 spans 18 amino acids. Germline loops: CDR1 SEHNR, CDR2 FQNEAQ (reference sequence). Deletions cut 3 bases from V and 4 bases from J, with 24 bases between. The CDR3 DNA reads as TGTGCCAGCAGCTTCCTTATCGGGATTGGACAGAAAACAGAGACCCAGTACTTC. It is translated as CASSFLIGIGQKTETQYF.

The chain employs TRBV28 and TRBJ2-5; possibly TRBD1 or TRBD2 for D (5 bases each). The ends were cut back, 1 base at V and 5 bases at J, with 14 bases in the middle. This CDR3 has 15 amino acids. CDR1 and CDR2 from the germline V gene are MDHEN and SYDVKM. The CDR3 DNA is TGTGCCAGCAGTTTATCGGGCCCTTGGGGGGAGACCCAGTACTTC. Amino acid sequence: CASSLSGPWGETQYF.

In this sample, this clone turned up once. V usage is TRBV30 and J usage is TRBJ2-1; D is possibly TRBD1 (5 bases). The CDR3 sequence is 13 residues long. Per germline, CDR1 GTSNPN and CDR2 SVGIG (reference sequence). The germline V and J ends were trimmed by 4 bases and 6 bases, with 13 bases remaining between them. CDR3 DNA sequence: TGTGCCTGGACATGGGGCCCCGTCAATGAGCAGTTCTTC. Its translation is CAWTWGPVNEQFF.